This section outlines one T cell receptor (beta chain) sequence together with its context. This sample was included in a study of T cell changes during pregnancy in multiple sclerosis. Profiling relied on immunoSEQ multiplex PCR, and the TCRdb table lists in-frame clones only, not all of them. Here the sample spans tens of thousands of clones, just over 85% being singletons. There are 13 residues in the CDR3. Trimming took 4 bases from V and 5 from J, leaving 12 bases between them. Germline V CDR1 and CDR2: LGHNA, YSLEER. The sample in question was CD8+ T cells from peripheral blood mononuclear cells, obtained in the first trimester of pregnancy. This chain uses TRBV4-3 with TRBJ2-7; D may be TRBD1 (5 bases). The receptor was derived from a female donor in good health, enrolled as a control in a pregnancy study. CDR3 residues: CASSRGNTNEQYF. CDR3 nucleotide sequence: TGCGCCAGCAGCCGGGGCAATACGAACGAGCAGTACTTC.